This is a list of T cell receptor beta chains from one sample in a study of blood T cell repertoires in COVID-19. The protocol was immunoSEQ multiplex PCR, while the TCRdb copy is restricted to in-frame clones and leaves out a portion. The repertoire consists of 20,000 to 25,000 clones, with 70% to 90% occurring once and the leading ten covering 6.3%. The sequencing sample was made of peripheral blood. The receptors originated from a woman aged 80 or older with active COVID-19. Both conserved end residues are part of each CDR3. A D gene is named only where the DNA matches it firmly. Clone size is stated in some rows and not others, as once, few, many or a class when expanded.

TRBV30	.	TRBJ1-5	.	CAWSPDSNQPQHF	TGTGCCTGGAGTCCAGATAGCAATCAGCCCCAGCATTTT
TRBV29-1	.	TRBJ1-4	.	CSVDAGREKLFF	TGCAGCGTTGACGCAGGGCGGGAAAAACTGTTTTTT
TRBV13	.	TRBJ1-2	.	CASSLRFSPGDSVRGYTF	TGTGCCAGCAGCTTACGTTTCTCCCCGGGAGACAGTGTACGAGGCTACACCTTC
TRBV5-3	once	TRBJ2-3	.	CARSRGTDTQYF	TGTGCCAGAAGTAGGGGAACAGATACGCAGTATTTT
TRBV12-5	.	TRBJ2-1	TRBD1	CASGLGGDRNSEQFF	TGTGCTAGTGGTTTGGGGGGGGACAGGAATAGTGAGCAGTTCTTC
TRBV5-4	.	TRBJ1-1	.	CASSLRGIKTEAFF	TGTGCCAGCAGCTTGCGCGGGATTAAGACTGAAGCTTTCTTT
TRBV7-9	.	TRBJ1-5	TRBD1	CASSLTTGPNQPQHF	TGTGCCAGCAGCTTAACGACAGGGCCCAATCAGCCCCAGCATTTT
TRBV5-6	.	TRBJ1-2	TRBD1	CASSERDRFYGYTF	TGTGCCAGCAGCGAACGGGACAGGTTCTACGGCTACACCTTC
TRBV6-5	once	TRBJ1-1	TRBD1	CASSYSTGGYTEAFF	TGTGCCAGCAGTTACTCCACAGGGGGGTACACTGAAGCTTTCTTT
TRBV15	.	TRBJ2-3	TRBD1	CATSRGQSGTVSTDTQYF	TGTGCCACCAGCAGAGGCCAGTCCGGGACAGTGAGCACAGATACGCAGTATTTT
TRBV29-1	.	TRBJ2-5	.	CSASQETQYF	TGCAGCGCATCGCAAGAGACCCAGTACTTC
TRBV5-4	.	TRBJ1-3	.	CASSFSGNTIYF	TGTGCCAGCAGCTTTTCGGGAAACACCATATATTTT
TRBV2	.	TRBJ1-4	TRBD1	CASKRGLNEKLFF	TGTGCCAGCAAAAGGGGGCTAAATGAAAAACTGTTTTTT
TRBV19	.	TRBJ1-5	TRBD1	CASSIGPTRDSGNQPQHF	TGTGCCAGTAGTATAGGCCCGACTCGGGACAGCGGCAATCAGCCCCAGCATTTT
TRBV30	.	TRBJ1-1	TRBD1	CAWSRDRGTEAFF	TGTGCCTGGAGTCGGGACAGGGGGACTGAAGCTTTCTTT
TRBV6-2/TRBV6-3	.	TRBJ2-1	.	CASSYDWEQETLNNEQFF	TGTGCCAGCAGTTACGACTGGGAACAGGAGACACTAAACAATGAGCAGTTCTTC
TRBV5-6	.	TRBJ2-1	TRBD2	CASSLYAGGYNEQFF	TGTGCCAGCAGCTTGTATGCGGGAGGGTACAATGAGCAGTTCTTC
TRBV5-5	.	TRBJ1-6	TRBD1	CASSLGQVGSPLHF	TGTGCCAGCAGCCTTGGACAGGTTGGTTCACCCCTCCACTTT
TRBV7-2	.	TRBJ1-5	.	CASSPLGWASNQPQHF	TGTGCCAGCAGCCCCCTTGGGTGGGCTAGCAATCAGCCCCAGCATTTT
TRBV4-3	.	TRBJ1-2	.	CASSQGRAGAVGYGYTF	TGCGCCAGCAGCCAAGGCCGGGCTGGGGCCGTGGGCTATGGCTACACCTTC
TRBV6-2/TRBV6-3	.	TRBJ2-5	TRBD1	CASSRGTGGNQETQYF	TGTGCCAGCAGTCGTGGGACAGGGGGCAACCAAGAGACCCAGTACTTC
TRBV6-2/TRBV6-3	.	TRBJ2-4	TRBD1	CASSSPTGGSDIQYF	TGTGCCAGCAGTTCCCCAACAGGGGGTTCTGACATTCAGTACTTC
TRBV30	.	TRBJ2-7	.	CAWRPGQGLDEQYF	TGTGCCTGGAGGCCGGGGCAGGGGTTGGATGAGCAGTACTTC
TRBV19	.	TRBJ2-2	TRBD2	CASSTRLAGRTGELFF	TGTGCCAGTAGTACAAGACTAGCGGGAAGAACCGGGGAGCTGTTTTTT
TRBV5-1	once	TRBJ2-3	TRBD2	CASSRTSGGASDTQYF	TGCGCCAGCAGCCGGACTAGCGGGGGGGCGTCAGATACGCAGTATTTT
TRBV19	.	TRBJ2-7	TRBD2	CASSFSRGEGYEQYF	TGTGCCAGTAGTTTTTCCCGGGGGGAAGGCTACGAGCAGTACTTC
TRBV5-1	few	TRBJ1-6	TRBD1	CASSLSDRGSNSPLHF	TGCGCCAGCAGCTTGTCGGACAGGGGCAGTAATTCACCCCTCCACTTT
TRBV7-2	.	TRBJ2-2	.	CASSLVSGNTGELFF	TGTGCCAGCAGCTTAGTTTCGGGGAACACCGGGGAGCTGTTTTTT
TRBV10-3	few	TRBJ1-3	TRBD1	CAISEADRVSGNTIYF	TGTGCCATCAGTGAGGCCGACAGGGTCTCTGGAAACACCATATATTTT
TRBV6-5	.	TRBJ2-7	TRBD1	CASSYGQGNSEQYF	TGTGCCAGCAGTTACGGACAGGGCAACTCCGAGCAGTACTTC
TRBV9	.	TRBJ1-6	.	CASSVLGDSPLHF	TGTGCCAGCAGCGTCCTAGGGGATTCACCCCTCCACTTT
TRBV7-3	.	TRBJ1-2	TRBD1	CASSLGDRPNYGYTF	TGTGCCAGCAGCTTAGGGGACAGACCTAACTATGGCTACACCTTC
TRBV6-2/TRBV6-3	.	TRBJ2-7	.	CASSFGGQEQYF	TGTGCCAGCAGTTTCGGGGGGCAAGAGCAGTACTTC
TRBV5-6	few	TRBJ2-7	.	CASSLDRLPYEQYF	TGTGCCAGCAGCTTGGACAGATTACCCTACGAGCAGTACTTC
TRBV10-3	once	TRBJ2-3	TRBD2	CAIRPGLAATDTQYF	TGTGCCATCAGGCCCGGGCTAGCGGCCACAGATACGCAGTATTTT
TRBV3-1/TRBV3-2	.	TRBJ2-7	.	CASSPGGGQNEQYF	TGTGCCAGCAGCCCTGGGGGGGGCCAGAACGAGCAGTACTTC
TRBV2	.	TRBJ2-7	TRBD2	CASMTDGRGEQYF	TGTGCCAGCATGACGGACGGGAGGGGCGAGCAGTACTTC
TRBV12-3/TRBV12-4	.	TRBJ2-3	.	CASRGTADTQYF	TGTGCCAGCAGGGGGACTGCAGATACGCAGTATTTT
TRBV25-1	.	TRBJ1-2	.	CASSDRVLGGYTF	TGTGCCAGCAGTGACAGGGTCCTCGGCGGCTACACCTTC
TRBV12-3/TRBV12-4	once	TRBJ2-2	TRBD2	CASTIAGGRELFF	TGTGCCAGCACCATAGCGGGGGGGAGGGAGCTGTTTTTT